This TCR beta chain derives from a study of cytomegalovirus exposure and HLA in healthy donors. The PCR made use of 60 Vbeta and 13 Jbeta primers. Profiled with immunoSEQ multiplex PCR; TCRdb holds only in-frame clones, not every one. The table has about 150,000 clones, 79% seen once; the top ten hold 5% to 8.5%. In nominal health when sampled, donors likely had unrecorded immune exposures nonetheless. Germline values: CDR1 SGHKS, CDR2 YYEKEE (reference sequence). Trimming took off 0 bases at V and 4 bases at J, with 13 bases between the two ends. The CDR3 length is 16 residues. General study points: A likely sequencing artifact accounted for one observed cluster of highly shared sequence variants. A missense variant in DCLRE1C was later tied to TCR beta V- and J-gene trimming.

The sample holds one count of this clone. As yet, its antigen is unknown. Material for sequencing was PBMCs. This chain links TRBV5-5 with TRBJ2-2, with D perhaps matching TRBD1 (6 bases). The TCR originated in a man aged 35 to 55 in good health and CMV-seropositive. The CDR3 loop is CASSLVSGVGTGELFF. The CDR3 DNA follows: TGTGCCAGCAGCTTGGTGTCAGGGGTGGGCACCGGGGAGCTGTTTTTT.